This is a list of T cell receptor beta chains from one sample in a study of vaccination and CD4 T cells after COVID-19. MiXCR, run by TCRdb on the PCR reads, gives a single entry per CDR3 protein. The table records approximately 9,700 distinct CDR3 sequences, approximately 31% of them present only once. Their antigens are not known. Sequenced material: CD4+ T cells from blood, cultured in vitro. All receptors derive from a human donor in good health. The CDR3 runs from the conserved cysteine through the conserved F or W. A D gene is named only where the DNA matches it firmly. The size of a clone is reported for some rows only, either as once, few or many, or as a class for expanded clones.

cdr3_aa	cdr3_nt	d_call	v_call	j_call	clone_size
CSAYPGQDPSTDTQYF	TGCAGTGCTTACCCGGGACAGGACCCAAGCACAGATACGCAGTATTTT	TRBD1	TRBV20-1	TRBJ2-3	-
CASTASGGTQYF	TGTGCCAGCACTGCTTCGGGGGGTACGCAGTATTTT	TRBD2	TRBV25-1	TRBJ2-3	few
CASSFGTDNSPLHF	TGTGCTAGCAGCTTTGGGACAGACAATTCACCCCTCCACTTT	TRBD1	TRBV7-7	TRBJ1-6	few
CASSLHPGQGEVETQYF	TGTGCCAGCAGCTTGCATCCGGGACAGGGGGAAGTAGAGACCCAGTACTTC	TRBD1	TRBV7-2	TRBJ2-5	-
CATSDSGGSGSPFF	TGTGCCACCAGTGATTCGGGGGGCTCCGGATCGCCGTTCTTC	-	TRBV24-1	TRBJ2-1	-
CASARGGTTDTQYF	TGTGCCAGCGCCCGGGGGGGGACAACCGATACGCAGTATTTT	TRBD2	TRBV27	TRBJ2-3	few
CASSLIRSGSVTGELFF	TGTGCCAGCAGCTTAATTAGGTCCGGGAGTGTCACCGGGGAGCTGTTTTTT	-	TRBV7-6	TRBJ2-2	few
CASSLVAGVTDTQYF	TGTGCCAGCAGCTTAGTAGCGGGAGTCACAGATACGCAGTATTTT	TRBD2	TRBV7-9	TRBJ2-3	few
CASSLRAGLPEQFF	TGTGCCAGCAGCTTGAGGGCAGGGTTACCTGAGCAGTTCTTC	-	TRBV5-4	TRBJ2-1	-
CASSQDGRAYEQYF	TGCGCCAGCAGCCAAGACGGGAGGGCCTACGAGCAGTACTTC	TRBD2	TRBV4-3	TRBJ2-7	-
CASSLSNTEAFF	TGTGCCAGCAGCCTCTCGAACACTGAAGCTTTCTTT	-	TRBV7-2	TRBJ1-1	-
CASSLLAAGPPLHF	TGTGCCAGCAGTCTACTCGCAGCGGGTCCACCCCTCCACTTT	-	TRBV7-9	TRBJ1-6	-
CASSYPGTGELFF	TGTGCCAGCAGTTATCCGGGGACCGGGGAGCTGTTTTTT	-	TRBV6-5	TRBJ2-2	-
CASSQVGVPYEQYF	TGTGCCAGCAGCCAAGTAGGGGTTCCCTACGAGCAGTACTTC	-	TRBV14	TRBJ2-7	-
CASSLMSGGGSYEQYF	TGTGCCAGCAGTTTAATGTCAGGGGGCGGCTCCTACGAGCAGTACTTC	TRBD1	TRBV28	TRBJ2-7	-
CSARATGSAKNSPLHF	TGCAGTGCTAGGGCTACGGGGAGTGCGAAAAATTCACCCCTCCACTTT	-	TRBV20-1	TRBJ1-6	few
CASSARTGDHEQYF	TGTGCCAGCAGTGCAAGGACAGGGGACCACGAGCAGTACTTC	TRBD1	TRBV6-1	TRBJ2-7	few
CSAPGQGSTEAFF	TGCAGCGCTCCGGGACAGGGGAGCACTGAAGCTTTCTTT	TRBD1	TRBV29-1	TRBJ1-1	-
CASSHGRSPLHF	TGCGCCAGCAGCCACGGGAGGTCACCCCTCCACTTT	-	TRBV4-3	TRBJ1-6	medium-sized
CASSPSFSTDTQYF	TGTGCCAGCTCACCGAGTTTTAGCACAGATACGCAGTATTTT	-	TRBV18	TRBJ2-3	-
CASRPGTGESQPQHF	TGTGCCAGCAGACCAGGGACAGGGGAAAGTCAGCCCCAGCATTTT	TRBD1	TRBV6-2/TRBV6-3	TRBJ1-5	few
CATSDWKGQRFSGNTIYF	TGTGCCACCAGTGATTGGAAGGGGCAGCGCTTCTCTGGAAACACCATATATTTT	-	TRBV24-1	TRBJ1-3	medium-sized
CASSVGTSGVPGQYF	TGTGCCAGCAGCGTAGGGACTAGCGGAGTACCCGGGCAGTACTTC	TRBD2	TRBV9	TRBJ2-7	once
CASSFRRRGTDTQYF	TGTGCCAGCAGCTTCCGTCGTCGCGGCACAGATACGCAGTATTTT	-	TRBV11-1	TRBJ2-3	few
CAWGTGWETQYF	TGTGCCTGGGGGACAGGGTGGGAGACCCAGTACTTC	TRBD1	TRBV30	TRBJ2-5	-
CASSRLRGEVSSGYGYTF	TGTGCCAGCAGTCGCCTTCGGGGGGAAGTTAGTTCCGGGTATGGCTACACCTTC	-	TRBV6-1	TRBJ1-2	few
CASSSYLAGGGSSYNEQFF	TGTGCCAGCAGCTCCTACCTAGCGGGGGGGGGGTCCTCCTACAATGAGCAGTTCTTC	-	TRBV21-1	TRBJ2-1	-
CASQLPGAGEQFF	TGTGCCAGCCAACTGCCGGGGGCGGGAGAGCAGTTCTTC	-	TRBV2	TRBJ2-1	-
CAGSSGQGANEQYF	TGCGCCGGCAGCTCGGGACAGGGGGCAAACGAGCAGTACTTC	TRBD1	TRBV5-1	TRBJ2-7	-
CASSMGLVEYEQYF	TGTGCCAGTAGTATGGGGCTAGTTGAATACGAGCAGTACTTC	-	TRBV19	TRBJ2-7	-
CASRSFKGQHYGYTF	TGTGCCAGCAGGTCCTTTAAGGGACAGCACTATGGCTACACCTTC	TRBD1	TRBV6-1	TRBJ1-2	few
CSARDGEGAGNSPLHF	TGCAGTGCTAGAGACGGGGAGGGCGCGGGTAATTCACCCCTCCACTTT	-	TRBV20-1	TRBJ1-6	-
CASSSNRGQASDYGYTF	TGTGCCAGCAGCTCGAACAGGGGGCAAGCCTCAGACTATGGCTACACCTTC	TRBD1	TRBV7-9	TRBJ1-2	-
CSAWAAGSTDTQYF	TGCAGTGCGTGGGCAGCGGGAAGCACAGATACGCAGTATTTT	TRBD2	TRBV20-1	TRBJ2-3	few
CASSENTGTVNTEAFF	TGTGCCAGCAGTGAAAATACCGGGACAGTAAACACTGAAGCTTTCTTT	TRBD1	TRBV28	TRBJ1-1	few
CSALLKRGSYEQYF	TGCAGTGCCCTCCTTAAGCGGGGTTCCTACGAGCAGTACTTC	TRBD2	TRBV20-1	TRBJ2-7	-
CASSLKGDTQYF	TGTGCCAGCAGCTTAAAGGGCGATACGCAGTATTTT	-	TRBV7-3	TRBJ2-3	-
CSAREMTGAYEQYF	TGCAGTGCTAGAGAGATGACAGGGGCCTACGAGCAGTACTTC	TRBD1	TRBV20-1	TRBJ2-7	-
CASSPIRGSTEAFF	TGTGCCAGCAGTCCCATACGGGGAAGCACTGAAGCTTTCTTT	-	TRBV28	TRBJ1-1	-
CASSFNRGTEAFF	TGTGCCAGCAGCTTTAACAGGGGAACTGAAGCTTTCTTT	TRBD1	TRBV11-2	TRBJ1-1	-
CSASPLAGGDGEQYF	TGCAGTGCTAGCCCATTAGCGGGAGGGGATGGCGAGCAGTACTTC	TRBD2	TRBV20-1	TRBJ2-7	few
CAIRRAGGYANTGELFF	TGTGCCATCAGGAGGGCGGGGGGGTACGCGAACACCGGGGAGCTGTTTTTT	TRBD2	TRBV10-3	TRBJ2-2	-
CASGPWDTLEAFF	TGTGCCAGTGGGCCCTGGGACACCTTAGAAGCTTTCTTT	-	TRBV19	TRBJ1-1	few
CAISDGTKYEQYF	TGTGCCATCAGCGATGGGACCAAATACGAGCAGTACTTC	-	TRBV10-3	TRBJ2-7	-
CASGGWVYEQYF	TGTGCCAGCGGGGGGTGGGTTTACGAGCAGTACTTC	-	TRBV7-2	TRBJ2-7	medium-sized
CASSLGMVATGTDTQYF	TGTGCCAGCAGCTTAGGGATGGTAGCGACCGGCACAGATACGCAGTATTTT	-	TRBV5-4	TRBJ2-3	-
CASSLAGGLNEQYF	TGTGCCAGCAGCTTGGCAGGGGGATTGAACGAGCAGTACTTC	TRBD1	TRBV7-9	TRBJ2-7	-
CASRSQWEEKLFF	TGTGCCAGCAGGTCACAATGGGAGGAAAAACTGTTTTTT	-	TRBV6-2/TRBV6-3	TRBJ1-4	-
CASSLPGVSPLHF	TGTGCCAGCAGCCTTCCAGGGGTTTCACCCCTCCACTTT	-	TRBV5-6	TRBJ1-6	-
CASSLSGRDGDTQYF	TGTGCCAGTAGTCTATCTGGGCGGGACGGGGATACGCAGTATTTT	-	TRBV19	TRBJ2-3	-
CSARDLDKGDTGELFF	TGCAGTGCTAGAGACCTGGACAAGGGGGACACCGGGGAGCTGTTTTTT	-	TRBV20-1	TRBJ2-2	-
CASSPTKLTSGRYNEQFF	TGTGCCAGCAGTCCGACAAAGCTAACTAGCGGGAGGTACAATGAGCAGTTCTTC	TRBD2	TRBV6-1	TRBJ2-1	few
CTSSVRPNQPQHF	TGTACTAGCAGCGTCCGTCCTAATCAGCCCCAGCATTTT	-	TRBV7-7	TRBJ1-5	-
CASSQGPTSVEQFF	TGCGCCAGCAGCCAAGGCCCGACTAGTGTCGAGCAGTTCTTC	-	TRBV4-3	TRBJ2-1	-
CASSFSGGNSPLHF	TGTGCCAGCAGTTTCTCCGGGGGCAATTCACCCCTCCACTTT	-	TRBV28	TRBJ1-6	few